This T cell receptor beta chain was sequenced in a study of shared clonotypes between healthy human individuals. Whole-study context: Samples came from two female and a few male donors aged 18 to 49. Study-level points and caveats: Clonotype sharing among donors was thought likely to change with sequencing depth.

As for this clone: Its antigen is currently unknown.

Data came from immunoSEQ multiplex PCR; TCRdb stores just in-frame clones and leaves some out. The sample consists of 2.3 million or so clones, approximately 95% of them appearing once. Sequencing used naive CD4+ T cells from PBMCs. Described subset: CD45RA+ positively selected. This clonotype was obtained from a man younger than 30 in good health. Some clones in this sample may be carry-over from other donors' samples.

The CDR3 is CASTLGLLYEQYF. In DNA, the CDR3 is TGTGCCAGCACCCTGGGACTCCTCTACGAGCAGTACTTC. V is TRBV6-1 and J is TRBJ2-7; tentative D call: TRBD2 (6 bases). CDR3 length: 13 amino acids. From germline, CDR1 is MNHNS and CDR2 SASEGT. V was pared by 7 bases and J by 3 bases, with 13 bases between.